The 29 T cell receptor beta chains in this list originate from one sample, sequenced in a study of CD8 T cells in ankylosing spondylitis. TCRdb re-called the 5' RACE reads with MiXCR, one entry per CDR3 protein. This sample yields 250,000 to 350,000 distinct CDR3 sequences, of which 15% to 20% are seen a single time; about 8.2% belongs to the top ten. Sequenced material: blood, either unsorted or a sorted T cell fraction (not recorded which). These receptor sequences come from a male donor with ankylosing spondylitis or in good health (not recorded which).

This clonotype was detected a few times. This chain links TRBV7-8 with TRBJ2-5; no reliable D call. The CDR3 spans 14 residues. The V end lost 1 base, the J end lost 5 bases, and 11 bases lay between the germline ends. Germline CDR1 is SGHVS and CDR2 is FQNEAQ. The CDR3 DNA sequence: TGTGCCAGCAGCTTAGGGTCGAAAGCTGAGACCCAGTACTTC. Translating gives CASSLGSKAETQYF. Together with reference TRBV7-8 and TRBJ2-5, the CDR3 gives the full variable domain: GAGVSQSPRYKVAKRGQDVALRCDPISGHVSLFWYQQALGQGPEFLTYFQNEAQLDKSGLPSDRFFAERPEGSVSTLKIQRTQQEDSAVYLCASSLGSKAETQYFGPGTRLLVL.

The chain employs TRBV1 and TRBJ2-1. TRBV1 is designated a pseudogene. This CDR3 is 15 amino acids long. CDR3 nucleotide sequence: TGCAGCTCTGGCGTGGCTCCGGGCTACTACAATGAGCAGTTCTTC. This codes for CSSGVAPGYYNEQFF.

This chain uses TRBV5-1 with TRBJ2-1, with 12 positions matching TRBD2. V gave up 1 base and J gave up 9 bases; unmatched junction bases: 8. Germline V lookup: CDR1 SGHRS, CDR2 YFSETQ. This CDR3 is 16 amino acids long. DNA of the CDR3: TGCGCCAGCAGCTTGTTGACTAGCGGGGGCTCCGGTGAGCAGTTCTTC. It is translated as CASSLLTSGGSGEQFF.

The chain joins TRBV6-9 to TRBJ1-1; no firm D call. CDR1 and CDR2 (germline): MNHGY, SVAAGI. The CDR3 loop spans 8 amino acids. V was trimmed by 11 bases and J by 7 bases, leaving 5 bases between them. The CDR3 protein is CAAVEAFF. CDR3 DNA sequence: TGTGCCGCCGTTGAAGCTTTCTTT.

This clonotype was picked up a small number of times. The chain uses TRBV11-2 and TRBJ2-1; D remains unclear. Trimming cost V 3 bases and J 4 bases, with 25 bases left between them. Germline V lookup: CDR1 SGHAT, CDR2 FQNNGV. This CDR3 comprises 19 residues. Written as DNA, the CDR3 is TGTGCCAGCAGCTTCACGCATCCCACGCCGCGGAGCACTTACAATGAGCAGTTCTTC. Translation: CASSFTHPTPRSTYNEQFF.

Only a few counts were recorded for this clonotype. CDR3 nucleotide sequence: TGTGCCAGCAGCTTGGGGGCGCCTGAAAAACTGTTTTTT. It specifies CASSLGAPEKLFF. V is TRBV11-2 and J is TRBJ1-4; a possible D gene is TRBD1 (6 bases). The ends were cut back, 3 bases at V and 7 bases at J, with 9 bases in the middle. Germline V gene sequence: CDR1 SGHAT, CDR2 FQNNGV. There are 13 residues in the CDR3.

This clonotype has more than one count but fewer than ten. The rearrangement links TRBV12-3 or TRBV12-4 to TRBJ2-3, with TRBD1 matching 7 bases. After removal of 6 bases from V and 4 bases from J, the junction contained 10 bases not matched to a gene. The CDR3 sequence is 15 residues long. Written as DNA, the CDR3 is TGTGCCAGCAGCCTGACAGGGAATTTTGCAGATACGCAGTATTTT. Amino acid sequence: CASSLTGNFADTQYF.

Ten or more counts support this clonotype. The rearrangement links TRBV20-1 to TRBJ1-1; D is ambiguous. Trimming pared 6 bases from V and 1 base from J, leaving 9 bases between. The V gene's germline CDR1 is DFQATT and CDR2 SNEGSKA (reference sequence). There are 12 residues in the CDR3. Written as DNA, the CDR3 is TGCAGTGCCAAGGAGAAGAACACTGAAGCTTTCTTT. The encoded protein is CSAKEKNTEAFF.

The CDR3 reads CASSLGPSGGTDTQYF. CDR3 coding DNA: TGTGCCAGCAGTTTAGGGCCTAGCGGGGGCACAGATACGCAGTATTTT. The rearrangement joins TRBV12-3 or TRBV12-4 to TRBJ2-3; TRBD2 matches at 9 bases. The CDR3 runs to 16 residues. J was trimmed by 1 base and V by 1 base; bases with no gene match: 3.

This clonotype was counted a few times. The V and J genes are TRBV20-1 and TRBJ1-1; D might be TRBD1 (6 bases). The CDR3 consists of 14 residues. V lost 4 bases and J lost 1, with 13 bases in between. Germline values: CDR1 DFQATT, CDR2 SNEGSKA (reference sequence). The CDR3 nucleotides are TGCAGTGCTAAGAGGGCAGGGGAGAACACTGAAGCTTTCTTT. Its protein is CSAKRAGENTEAFF.

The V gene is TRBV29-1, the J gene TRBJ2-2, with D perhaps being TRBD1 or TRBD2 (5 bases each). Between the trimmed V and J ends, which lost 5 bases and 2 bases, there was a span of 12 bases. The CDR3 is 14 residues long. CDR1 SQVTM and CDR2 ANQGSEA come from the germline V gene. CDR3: CSVLSGANTGELFF. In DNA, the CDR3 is TGCAGCGTTTTATCCGGGGCCAACACCGGGGAGCTGTTTTTT.

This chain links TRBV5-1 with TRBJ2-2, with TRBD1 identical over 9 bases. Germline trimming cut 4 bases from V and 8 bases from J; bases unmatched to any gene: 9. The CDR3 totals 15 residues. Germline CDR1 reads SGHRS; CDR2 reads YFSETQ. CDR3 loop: CASSETGTGFGELFF. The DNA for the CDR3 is TGCGCCAGCAGCGAGACCGGGACAGGGTTTGGGGAGCTGTTTTTT.

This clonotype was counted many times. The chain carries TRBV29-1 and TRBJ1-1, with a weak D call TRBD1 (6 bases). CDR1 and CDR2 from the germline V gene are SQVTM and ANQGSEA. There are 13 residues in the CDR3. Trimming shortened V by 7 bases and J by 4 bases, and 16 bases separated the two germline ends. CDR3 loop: CSGRRDTSTEAFF. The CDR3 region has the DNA TGCAGCGGAAGGAGGGACACCAGCACTGAAGCTTTCTTT.

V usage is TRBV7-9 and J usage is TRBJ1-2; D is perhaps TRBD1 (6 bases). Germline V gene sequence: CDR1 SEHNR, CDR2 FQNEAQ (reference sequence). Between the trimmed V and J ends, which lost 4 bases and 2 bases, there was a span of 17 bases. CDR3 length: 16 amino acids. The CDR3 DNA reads TGTGCCAGCAGCTCTACCCAAACCGGGACAAACTATGGCTACACCTTC. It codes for CASSSTQTGTNYGYTF.

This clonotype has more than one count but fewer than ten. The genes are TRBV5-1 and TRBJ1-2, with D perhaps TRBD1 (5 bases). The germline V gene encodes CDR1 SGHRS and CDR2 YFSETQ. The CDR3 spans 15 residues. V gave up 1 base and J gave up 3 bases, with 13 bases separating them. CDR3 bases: TGCGCCAGCAGCTTGCTTCAGGGTCCAGACTATGGCTACACCTTC. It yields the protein CASSLLQGPDYGYTF.

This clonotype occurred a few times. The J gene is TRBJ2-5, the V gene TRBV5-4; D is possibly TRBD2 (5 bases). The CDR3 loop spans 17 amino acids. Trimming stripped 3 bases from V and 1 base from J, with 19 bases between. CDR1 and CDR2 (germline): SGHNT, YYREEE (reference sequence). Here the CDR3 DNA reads TGTGCCAGCAGCTACGGGTCGGGCGGGCTAAGCCAAGAGACCCAGTACTTC. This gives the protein CASSYGSGGLSQETQYF.

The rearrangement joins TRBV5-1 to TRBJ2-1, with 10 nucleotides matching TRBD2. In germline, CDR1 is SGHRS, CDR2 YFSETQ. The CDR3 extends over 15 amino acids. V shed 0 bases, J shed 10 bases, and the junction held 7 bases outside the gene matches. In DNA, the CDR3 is TGCGCCAGCAGCTTGGAAACAGCGGGAGGGGGGGAGCAGTTCTTC. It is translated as CASSLETAGGGEQFF.

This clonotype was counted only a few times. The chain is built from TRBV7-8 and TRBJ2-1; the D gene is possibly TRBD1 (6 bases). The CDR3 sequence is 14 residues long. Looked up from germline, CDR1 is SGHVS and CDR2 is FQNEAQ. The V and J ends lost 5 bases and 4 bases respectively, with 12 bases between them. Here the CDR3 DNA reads TGTGCCAGCAGCGAACAGGGCCCTTACAATGAGCAGTTCTTC. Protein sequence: CASSEQGPYNEQFF.

The chain's CDR3 is CASSPQWQPQHF. DNA of the CDR3: TGTGCCAGCAGCCCTCAGTGGCAGCCCCAGCATTTT. The V gene is TRBV28, the J gene TRBJ1-5; D is undetermined. V lost 6 bases and J 7 bases, leaving 10 bases between the germline ends. CDR1 and CDR2 from the germline V gene are MDHEN and SYDVKM. The CDR3 has 12 amino acids.

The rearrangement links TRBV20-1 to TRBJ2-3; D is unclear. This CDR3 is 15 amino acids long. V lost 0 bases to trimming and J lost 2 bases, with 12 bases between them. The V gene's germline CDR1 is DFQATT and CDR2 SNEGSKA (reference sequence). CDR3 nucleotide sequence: TGCAGTGCTAGAGATCTAGAAAGGTTCACAGATACGCAGTATTTT. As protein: CSARDLERFTDTQYF.

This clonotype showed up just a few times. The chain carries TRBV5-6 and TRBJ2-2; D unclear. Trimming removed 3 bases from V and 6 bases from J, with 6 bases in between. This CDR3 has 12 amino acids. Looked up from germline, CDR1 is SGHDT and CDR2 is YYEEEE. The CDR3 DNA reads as TGTGCCAGCAGCTCGTGGGCCGGGGAGCTGTTTTTT. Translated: CASSSWAGELFF.

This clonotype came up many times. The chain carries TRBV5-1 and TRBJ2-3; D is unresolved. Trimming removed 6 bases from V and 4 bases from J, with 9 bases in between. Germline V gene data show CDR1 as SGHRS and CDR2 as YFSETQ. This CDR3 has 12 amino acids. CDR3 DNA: TGCGCCAGCAAATTATCAGCAGATACGCAGTATTTT. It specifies CASKLSADTQYF. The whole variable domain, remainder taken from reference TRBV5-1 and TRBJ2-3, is KAGVTQTPRYLIKTRGQQVTLSCSPISGHRSVSWYQQTPGQGLQFLFEYFSETQRNKGNFPGRFSGRQFSNSRSEMNVSTLELGDSALYLCASKLSADTQYFGPGTRLTVL.

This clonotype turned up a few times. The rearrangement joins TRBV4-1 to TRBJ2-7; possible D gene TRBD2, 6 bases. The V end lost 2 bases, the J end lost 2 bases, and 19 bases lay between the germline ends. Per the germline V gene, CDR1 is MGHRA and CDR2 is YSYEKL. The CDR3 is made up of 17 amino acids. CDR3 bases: TGCGCCAGCAGCCAAAGGCCAACCGGGACTTCTCCCTACGAGCAGTACGTC. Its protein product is CASSQRPTGTSPYEQYV.

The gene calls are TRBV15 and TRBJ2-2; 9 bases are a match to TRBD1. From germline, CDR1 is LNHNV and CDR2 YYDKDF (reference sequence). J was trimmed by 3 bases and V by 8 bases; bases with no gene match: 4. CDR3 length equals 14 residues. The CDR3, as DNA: TGTGCCACCCGCGGACAGGGGCACACCGGGGAGCTGTTTTTT. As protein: CATRGQGHTGELFF.

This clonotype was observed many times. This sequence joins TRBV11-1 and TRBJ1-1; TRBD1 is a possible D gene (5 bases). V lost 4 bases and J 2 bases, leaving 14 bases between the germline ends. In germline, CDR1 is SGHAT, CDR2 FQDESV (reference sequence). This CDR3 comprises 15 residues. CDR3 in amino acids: CASSSGRGRNTEAFF. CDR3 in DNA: TGTGCCAGCAGCTCGGGCCGGGGGAGAAACACTGAAGCTTTCTTT.

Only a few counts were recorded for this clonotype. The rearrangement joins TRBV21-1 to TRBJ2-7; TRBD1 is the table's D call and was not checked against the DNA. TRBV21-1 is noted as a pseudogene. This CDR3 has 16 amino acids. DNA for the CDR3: TGTGCCAGCAGCACCCAGGGACAGGGGGCACGGTACGAGCAGTACGTC. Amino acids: CASSTQGQGARYEQYV.

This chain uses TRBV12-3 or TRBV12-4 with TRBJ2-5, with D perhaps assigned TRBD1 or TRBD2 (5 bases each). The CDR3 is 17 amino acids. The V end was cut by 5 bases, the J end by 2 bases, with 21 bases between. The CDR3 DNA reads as TGTGCCAGCAGTCCCCAGAGGGGAGTAAGGGAGCAAGAGACCCAGTACTTC. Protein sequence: CASSPQRGVREQETQYF.

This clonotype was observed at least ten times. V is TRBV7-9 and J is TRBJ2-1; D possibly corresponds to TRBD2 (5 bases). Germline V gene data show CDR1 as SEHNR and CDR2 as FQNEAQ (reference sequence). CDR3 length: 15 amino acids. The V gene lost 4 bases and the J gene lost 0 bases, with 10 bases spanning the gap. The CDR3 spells CASSYGVGSYNEQFF. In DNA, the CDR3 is TGTGCCAGCAGCTACGGGGTGGGCTCCTACAATGAGCAGTTCTTC.

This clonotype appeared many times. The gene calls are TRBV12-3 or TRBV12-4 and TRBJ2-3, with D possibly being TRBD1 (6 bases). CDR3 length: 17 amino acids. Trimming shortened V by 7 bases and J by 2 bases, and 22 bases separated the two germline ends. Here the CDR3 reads CASTLRDTDFSTDTQYF. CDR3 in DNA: TGTGCCAGCACCCTGAGGGACACAGATTTCTCCACAGATACGCAGTATTTT.